This TCR beta chain was captured by sequencing in a study of T cell repertoires in cytomegalovirus infection. Overall study context: An indication of both CMV infection and matching HLA type came from public TCR beta signatures. The study, taken as a whole, reports: Ex vivo, HLA-C-restricted CMV-specific TCR beta clonotypes prevailed over the rest of the response.

Germline loops: CDR1 SGHNT, CDR2 YYREEE (reference sequence). V was cut by 4 bases and J by 0 bases, with 7 bases left in between. The CDR3 covers 14 residues. As for this clonotype: Its target is not known.

TCRdb independently ran MiXCR on the reads; one entry per CDR3 protein. The sample shows 450,000 to 600,000 distinct CDR3 sequences, 40% to 50% of them seen only once. The receptor was isolated from a human donor in good health (CMV status not recorded). Some clones in this sample may be carry-over from other donors' samples. The source was cultured PBMCs, collected from culture after CMV antigen stimulation. The rearrangement links TRBV5-4 to TRBJ2-2; perhaps TRBD1 as D (5 bases). CDR3 region: CASSKDTNTGELFF. As DNA, the CDR3 is TGTGCCAGCAGCAAGGACACGAACACCGGGGAGCTGTTTTTT.